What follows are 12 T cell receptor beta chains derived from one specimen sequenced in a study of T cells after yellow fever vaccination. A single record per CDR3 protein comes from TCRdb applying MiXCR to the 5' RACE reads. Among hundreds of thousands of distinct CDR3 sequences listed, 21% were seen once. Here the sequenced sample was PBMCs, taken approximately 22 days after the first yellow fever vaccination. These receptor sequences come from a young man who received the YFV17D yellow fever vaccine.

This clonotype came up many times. The DNA for the CDR3 is TGTGCCAGCAGCTTAGTGCGAGGGGGACAGTTCTACGAGCAGTACTTC. Protein: CASSLVRGGQFYEQYF. The V call is TRBV7-2, the J call TRBJ2-7, with 7 bases that match TRBD1. Per the germline V gene, CDR1 is SGHTA and CDR2 is FQGNSA. V gave up 1 base and J gave up 3 bases; unmatched junction bases: 9. The length of the CDR3 is 16 residues.

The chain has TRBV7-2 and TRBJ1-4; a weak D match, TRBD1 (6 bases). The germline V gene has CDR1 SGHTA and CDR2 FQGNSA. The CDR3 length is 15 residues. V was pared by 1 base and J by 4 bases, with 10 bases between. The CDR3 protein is CASSLEQGYNEKLFF. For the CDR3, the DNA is TGTGCCAGCAGCTTAGAGCAGGGGTATAATGAAAAACTGTTTTTT.

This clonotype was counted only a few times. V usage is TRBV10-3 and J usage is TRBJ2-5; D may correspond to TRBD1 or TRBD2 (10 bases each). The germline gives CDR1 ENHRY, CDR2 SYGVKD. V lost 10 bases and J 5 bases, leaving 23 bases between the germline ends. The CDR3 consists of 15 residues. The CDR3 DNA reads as TGTGCCACCGCACAGCGGGGGGGACAGGGGGAGACCCAGTACTTC. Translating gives CATAQRGGQGETQYF.

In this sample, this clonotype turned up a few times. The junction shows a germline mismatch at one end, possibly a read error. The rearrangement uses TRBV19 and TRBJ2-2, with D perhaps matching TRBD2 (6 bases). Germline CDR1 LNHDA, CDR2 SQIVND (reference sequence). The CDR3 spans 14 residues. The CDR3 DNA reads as TGTGCCAGTACTATATGGGGGGAGAACGGGGAGCTGTTTTTT. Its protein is CASTIWGENGELFF.

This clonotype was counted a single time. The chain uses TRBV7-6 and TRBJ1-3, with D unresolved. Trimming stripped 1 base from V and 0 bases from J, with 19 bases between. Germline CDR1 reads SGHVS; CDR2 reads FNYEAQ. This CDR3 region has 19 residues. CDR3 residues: CASSLVTPQGRISGNTIYF. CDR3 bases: TGTGCCAGCAGCTTAGTAACCCCCCAAGGACGGATCTCTGGAAACACCATATATTTT.

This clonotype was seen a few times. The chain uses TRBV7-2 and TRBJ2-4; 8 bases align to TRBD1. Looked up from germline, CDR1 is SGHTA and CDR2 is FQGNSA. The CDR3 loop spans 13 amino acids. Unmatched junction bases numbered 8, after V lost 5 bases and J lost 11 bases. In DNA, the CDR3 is TGTGCCAGCAGCGCGACAGGGGAGTACGTTCAGTACTTC. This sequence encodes CASSATGEYVQYF.

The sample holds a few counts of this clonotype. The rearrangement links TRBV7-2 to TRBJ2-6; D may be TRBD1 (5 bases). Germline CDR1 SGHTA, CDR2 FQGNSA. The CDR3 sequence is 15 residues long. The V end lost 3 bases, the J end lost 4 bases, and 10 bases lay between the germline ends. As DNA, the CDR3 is TGTGCCAGCAGCTTCACAGGCCCCGGGGCCAACGTCCTGACTTTC. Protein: CASSFTGPGANVLTF.

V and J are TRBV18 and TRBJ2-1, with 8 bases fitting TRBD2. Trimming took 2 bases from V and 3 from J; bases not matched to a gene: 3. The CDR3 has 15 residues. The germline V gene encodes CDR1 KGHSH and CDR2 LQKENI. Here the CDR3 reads CASSPATSDYNEQFF. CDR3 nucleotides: TGTGCCAGCTCACCAGCGACTAGCGACTACAATGAGCAGTTCTTC.

CDR3 in DNA: TGTGCCAGCAGCTTGGGGCGAGCGGGGGACTCCTACGAGCAGTACGTC. Its protein product is CASSLGRAGDSYEQYV. This chain connects TRBV5-4 to TRBJ2-7, with 8 bases matching TRBD2. The CDR3 loop spans 16 amino acids. The germline V gene encodes CDR1 SGHNT and CDR2 YYREEE (reference sequence). The V and J ends lost 0 bases and 0 bases, in that order; junction bases with no gene match: 5.

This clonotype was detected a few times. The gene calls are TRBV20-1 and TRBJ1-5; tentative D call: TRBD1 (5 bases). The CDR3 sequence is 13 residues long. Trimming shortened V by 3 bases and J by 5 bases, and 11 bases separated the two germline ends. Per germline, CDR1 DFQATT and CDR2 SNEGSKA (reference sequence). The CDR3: CSARETVDQPQHF. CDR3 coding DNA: TGCAGTGCTAGGGAGACAGTTGATCAGCCCCAGCATTTT.

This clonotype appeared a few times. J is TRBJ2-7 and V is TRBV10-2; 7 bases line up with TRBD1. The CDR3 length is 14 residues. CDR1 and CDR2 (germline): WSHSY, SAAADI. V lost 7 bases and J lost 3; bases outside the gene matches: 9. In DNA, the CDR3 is TGCGCCAGCACCAACGGACAGGCAAACTACGAGCAGTACTTC. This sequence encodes CASTNGQANYEQYF.

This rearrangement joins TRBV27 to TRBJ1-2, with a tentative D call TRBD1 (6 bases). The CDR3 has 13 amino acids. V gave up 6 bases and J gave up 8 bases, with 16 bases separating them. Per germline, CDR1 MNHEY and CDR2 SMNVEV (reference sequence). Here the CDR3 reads CASSLGGSRGYTF. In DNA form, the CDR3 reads TGTGCCAGCAGCCTAGGGGGGTCACGGGGCTACACCTTC.